Each of the 16 T cell receptor beta chains below was sequenced from the same sample in a study of blood T cells in healthy people across ages. A sample-barcoded 5' primer and a J-beta primer mix were used in a second PCR of roughly 6 to 11 cycles. TCRdb reprocessed the 5' RACE reads with MiXCR, giving one entry per CDR3 protein. The repertoire holds about 560,000 distinct CDR3 sequences, with about 27% as singletons. The data were also submitted as part of a second study, on T cells of mothers and their children.

Sequenced: blood. Receptors originate from a boy between 2 and 10 years old in good health.

This chain joins TRBV12-3 or TRBV12-4 and TRBJ2-5; the D call may be TRBD1 or TRBD2 (7 bases each). This CDR3 is 14 amino acids long. The V gene lost 5 bases and the J gene lost 1 base, with 11 bases spanning the gap. CDR3 loop: CASSQGGVQETQYF. For the CDR3, the DNA is TGTGCCAGCAGTCAGGGGGGGGTCCAAGAGACCCAGTACTTC.

The chain joins TRBV20-1 to TRBJ2-1; 10 positions match TRBD1. V shed 3 bases, J shed 0 bases, and the junction held 2 bases outside the gene matches. The germline V gene has CDR1 DFQATT and CDR2 SNEGSKA (reference sequence). The CDR3 runs 15 residues. The CDR3 protein is CSARGDRGSYNEQFF. DNA of the CDR3: TGCAGTGCTAGGGGGGACAGGGGCTCCTACAATGAGCAGTTCTTC.

The chain joins TRBV9 to TRBJ1-5; no firm D call. V was trimmed by 5 bases and J by 0 bases, leaving 9 bases between them. Germline values: CDR1 SGDLS, CDR2 YYNGEE. The CDR3 spans 14 residues. CDR3 DNA: TGTGCCAGCAGTCACGGGGATAGCAATCAGCCCCAGCATTTT. It is translated as CASSHGDSNQPQHF.

The chain has TRBV6-1 and TRBJ2-5; possibly TRBD1 for D (6 bases). The end of the DNA aligns better with TRBJ2-7, so the J call may be wrong. Looked up from germline, CDR1 is MNHNS and CDR2 is SASEGT. The CDR3 runs 16 residues. The CDR3 nucleotides are TGTGCCAGCAGTGAAACGGACAGTCTTCTCGCCTACGAGCAGTACTTC. Amino acid sequence: CASSETDSLLAYEQYF.

This clonotype has only a few counts. V usage is TRBV9 and J usage is TRBJ2-5; possible D gene TRBD1, 6 bases. Germline-derived CDR1 and CDR2 are SGDLS and YYNGEE. This CDR3 region has 12 residues. The V gene lost 10 bases and the J gene lost 11 bases, with 21 bases spanning the gap. The CDR3 reads CAGLTGPLEQYF. CDR3 bases: TGTGCCGGCCTGACAGGACCTTTAGAGCAGTACTTC.

This clonotype was seen only a few times. The rearrangement links TRBV6-6 to TRBJ1-5; no clear D gene. The V and J ends lost 2 bases and 7 bases respectively, with 12 bases between them. Germline-derived CDR1 and CDR2 are MNHNY and SVGAGI (reference sequence). The CDR3 is 14 residues long. DNA for the CDR3: TGTGCCAGCAGTTACATAACCTCGGGCCAGCCCCAGCATTTT. This gives the protein CASSYITSGQPQHF.

There are many counts of this clonotype. V and J are TRBV6-5 and TRBJ2-5; unclear D gene. CDR3 size: 13 residues. Per the germline V gene, CDR1 is MNHEY and CDR2 is SVGAGI. The V end was cut by 6 bases, the J end by 2 bases, with 10 bases between. The CDR3 loop reads CASSFGRQETQYF. As DNA, the CDR3 is TGTGCCAGCAGCTTTGGAAGGCAAGAGACCCAGTACTTC.

This chain links TRBV6-2 or TRBV6-3 with TRBJ2-5; D uncertain. CDR3 length: 14 amino acids. Trimming stripped 2 bases from V and 4 bases from J, with 11 bases between. Germline V gives CDR1 MNHEY, CDR2 SVGEGT. The CDR3 bases are TGTGCCAGCAGTTACCTTGGCTCCTCAGAGACCCAGTACTTC. It yields the protein CASSYLGSSETQYF.

The gene calls are TRBV3-1 and TRBJ2-3; no firm D call. V was clipped by 4 bases and J by 3 bases, with 14 bases between them. The germline gives CDR1 LGHDT, CDR2 YNNKEL (reference sequence). The CDR3 extends over 15 amino acids. CDR3 DNA sequence: TGTGCCAGCAGCCTCAGAGGCCGACTTACAGATACGCAGTATTTT. It yields the protein CASSLRGRLTDTQYF.

This chain joins TRBV24-1 and TRBJ2-1, with TRBD2 matching over 9 bases. The end of the DNA is better explained by TRBJ2-7, so the J call may be wrong. The CDR3 contains 19 residues. CDR1 and CDR2 (germline): KGHDR, SFDVKD. This CDR3 reads CATSDMGFLAGPNSYEQYF. The DNA for the CDR3 is TGTGCCACCAGTGATATGGGCTTTCTAGCGGGACCAAACTCCTACGAGCAGTACTTC.

V is TRBV29-1 and J is TRBJ1-1; D might be TRBD1 (6 bases). This CDR3 is 12 amino acids long. CDR1 is SQVTM and CDR2 is ANQGSEA in the germline V gene. Trimming removed 4 bases at V and 4 bases at J, with 10 bases between. CDR3 DNA sequence: TGCAGCGTTGGGGGGCGGACCACTGAAGCTTTCTTT. Its protein is CSVGGRTTEAFF.

V usage is TRBV20-1 and J usage is TRBJ2-5; no clear D gene. The length of the CDR3 is 17 residues. In germline, CDR1 is DFQATT, CDR2 SNEGSKA (reference sequence). The V end lost 3 bases, the J end lost 1 base, and 21 bases lay between the germline ends. The CDR3 DNA is TGCAGTGCTAGTCCGTTGTGGGAAGGGAACCCCCAAGAGACCCAGTACTTC. It translates to CSASPLWEGNPQETQYF.

The gene calls are TRBV20-1 and TRBJ2-3, with 13 bases that match TRBD2. Germline values: CDR1 DFQATT, CDR2 SNEGSKA (reference sequence). CDR3 length: 13 amino acids. V dropped 7 bases and J dropped 4; count of bases not matched to a gene: 2. CDR3 bases: TGCAGTGGGGGACTAGCGGGGTCAGATACGCAGTATTTT. Protein: CSGGLAGSDTQYF.

The chain uses TRBV25-1 and TRBJ2-5; unclear D gene. The germline V gene has CDR1 MGHDK and CDR2 SYGVNS. V shed 2 bases and J shed 5 bases, with 12 bases lying between them. The CDR3 extends over 14 amino acids. CDR3 protein: CASSERTLRETQYF. The CDR3 DNA is TGTGCCAGCAGTGAAAGGACCCTGAGGGAGACCCAGTACTTC.

This clonotype appeared a few times. The chain is built from TRBV3-1 and TRBJ2-5; perhaps TRBD2 as D (5 bases). The DNA matches TRBJ2-1 better at its end, which makes the J call doubtful. This CDR3 is built from 16 residues. Germline assignment: CDR1 LGHDT and CDR2 YNNKEL (reference sequence). The CDR3 sequence is CASSQAWRVLYNEQFF. CDR3 in DNA: TGTGCCAGCAGCCAAGCCTGGCGGGTACTTTACAATGAGCAGTTCTTC.

This chain links TRBV12-3 or TRBV12-4 with TRBJ2-6; 9 positions match TRBD1. The junction had 8 bases not matched to a gene; V was cut back by 6 bases and J by 2 bases. This CDR3 contains 17 residues. CDR3 residues: CASRSRTGDPGANVLTF. The DNA for the CDR3 is TGTGCCAGCAGGTCCCGGACAGGGGACCCTGGGGCCAACGTCCTGACTTTC.